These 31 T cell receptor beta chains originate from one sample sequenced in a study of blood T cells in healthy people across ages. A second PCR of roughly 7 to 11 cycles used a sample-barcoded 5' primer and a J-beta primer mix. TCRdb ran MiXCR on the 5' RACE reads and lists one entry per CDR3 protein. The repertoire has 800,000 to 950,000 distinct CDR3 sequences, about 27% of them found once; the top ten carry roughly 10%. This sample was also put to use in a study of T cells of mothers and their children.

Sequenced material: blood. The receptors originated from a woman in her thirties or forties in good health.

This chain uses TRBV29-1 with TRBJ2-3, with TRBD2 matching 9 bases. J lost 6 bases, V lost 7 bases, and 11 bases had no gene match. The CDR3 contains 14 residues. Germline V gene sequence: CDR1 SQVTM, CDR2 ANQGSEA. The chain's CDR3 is CSGISGGLADTQYF. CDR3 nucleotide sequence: TGCAGCGGCATTAGCGGGGGTCTGGCGGATACGCAGTATTTT.

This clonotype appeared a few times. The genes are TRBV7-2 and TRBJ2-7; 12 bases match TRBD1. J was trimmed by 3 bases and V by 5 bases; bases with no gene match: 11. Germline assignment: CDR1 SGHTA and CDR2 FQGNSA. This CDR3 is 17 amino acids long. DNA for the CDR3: TGTGCCAGCAGCATGGGGACAGGGGGCGCTACTTACTACGAGCAGTACTTC. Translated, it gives CASSMGTGGATYYEQYF.

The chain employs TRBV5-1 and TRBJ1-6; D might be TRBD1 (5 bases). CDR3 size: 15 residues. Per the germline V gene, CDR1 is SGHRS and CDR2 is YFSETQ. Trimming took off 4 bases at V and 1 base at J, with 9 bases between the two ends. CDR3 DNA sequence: TGCGCCAGCAGCCCGGAGGGGTCCTATAATTCACCCCTCCACTTT. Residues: CASSPEGSYNSPLHF.

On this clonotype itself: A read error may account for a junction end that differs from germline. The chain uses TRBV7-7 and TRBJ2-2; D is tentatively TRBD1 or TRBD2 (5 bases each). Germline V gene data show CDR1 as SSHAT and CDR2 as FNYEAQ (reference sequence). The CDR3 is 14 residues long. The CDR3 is CASSSRGYTGELFF. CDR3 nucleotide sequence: TGTGCTAGCAGCTCCCGGGGCTACACCGGGGAGCTGTTTTTT.

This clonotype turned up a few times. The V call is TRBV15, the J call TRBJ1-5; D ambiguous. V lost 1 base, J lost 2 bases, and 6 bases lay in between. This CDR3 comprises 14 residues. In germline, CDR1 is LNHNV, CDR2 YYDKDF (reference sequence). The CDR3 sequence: CATSRGVGNQPQHF. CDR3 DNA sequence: TGTGCCACCAGCAGAGGAGTTGGCAATCAGCCCCAGCATTTT.

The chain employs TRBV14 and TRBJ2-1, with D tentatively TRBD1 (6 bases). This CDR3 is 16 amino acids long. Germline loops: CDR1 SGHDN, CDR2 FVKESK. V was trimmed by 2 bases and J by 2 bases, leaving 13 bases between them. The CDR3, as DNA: TGTGCCAGCAGCCAACTCACAGGGAACCCCTACAATGAGCAGTTCTTC. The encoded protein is CASSQLTGNPYNEQFF.

The CDR3 loop reads CSATDRDKNIQYF. The CDR3 nucleotides read TGCAGTGCTACGGACAGGGATAAAAACATTCAGTACTTC. V and J are TRBV20-1 and TRBJ2-4, with TRBD1 matching 8 bases. This CDR3 has 13 amino acids. The J segment lost 4 bases and the V segment lost 4 bases, leaving 3 bases of the junction unmatched. The V gene's germline CDR1 is DFQATT and CDR2 SNEGSKA (reference sequence).

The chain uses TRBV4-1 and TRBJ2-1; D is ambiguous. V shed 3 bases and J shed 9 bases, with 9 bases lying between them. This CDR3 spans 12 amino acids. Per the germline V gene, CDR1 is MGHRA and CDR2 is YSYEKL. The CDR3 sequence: CASSQPRGEQFF. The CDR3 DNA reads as TGCGCCAGCAGCCAGCCTCGTGGTGAGCAGTTCTTC.

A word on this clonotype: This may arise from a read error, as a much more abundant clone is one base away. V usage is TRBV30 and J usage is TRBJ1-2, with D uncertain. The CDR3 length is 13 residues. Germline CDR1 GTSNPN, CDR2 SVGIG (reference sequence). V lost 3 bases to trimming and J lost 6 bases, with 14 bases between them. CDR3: CAWRVVRQHGYTF. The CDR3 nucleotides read TGTGCCTGGAGGGTAGTCAGGCAACATGGCTACACCTTC.

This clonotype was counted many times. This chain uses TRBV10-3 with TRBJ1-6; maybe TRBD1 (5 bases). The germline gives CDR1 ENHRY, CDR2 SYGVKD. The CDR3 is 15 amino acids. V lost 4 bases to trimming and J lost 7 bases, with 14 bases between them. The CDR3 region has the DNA TGTGCCATCAGTGTTCAAGGGGTGGGGAATTCACCCCTCCACTTT. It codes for CAISVQGVGNSPLHF.

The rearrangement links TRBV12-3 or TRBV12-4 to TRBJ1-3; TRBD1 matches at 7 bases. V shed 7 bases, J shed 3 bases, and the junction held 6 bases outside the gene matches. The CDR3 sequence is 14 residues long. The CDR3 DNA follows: TGTGCCAGCAACCCTGACAGGGTTGGAAACACCATATATTTT. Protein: CASNPDRVGNTIYF.

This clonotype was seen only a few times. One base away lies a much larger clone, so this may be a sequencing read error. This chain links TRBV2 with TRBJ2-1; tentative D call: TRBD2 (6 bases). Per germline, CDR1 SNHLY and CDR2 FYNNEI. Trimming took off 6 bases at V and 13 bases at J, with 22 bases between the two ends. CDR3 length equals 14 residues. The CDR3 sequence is CASREGLAWETQFF. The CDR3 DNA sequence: TGTGCCAGCAGGGAGGGACTCGCCTGGGAGACCCAGTTCTTC. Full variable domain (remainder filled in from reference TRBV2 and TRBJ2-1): EPEVTQTPSHQVTQMGQEVILRCVPISNHLYFYWYRQILGQKVEFLVSFYNNEISEKSEIFDDQFSVERPDGSNFTLKIRSTKLEDSAMYFCASREGLAWETQFFGPGTRLTVL.

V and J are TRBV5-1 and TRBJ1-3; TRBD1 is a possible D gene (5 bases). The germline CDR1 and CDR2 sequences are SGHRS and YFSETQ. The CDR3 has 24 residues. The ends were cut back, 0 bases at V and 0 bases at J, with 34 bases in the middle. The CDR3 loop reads CASSLGQYAGPKNRGPLSGNTIYF. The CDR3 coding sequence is TGCGCCAGCAGCTTGGGACAGTATGCGGGCCCAAAAAATCGAGGGCCTCTCTCTGGAAACACCATATATTTT.

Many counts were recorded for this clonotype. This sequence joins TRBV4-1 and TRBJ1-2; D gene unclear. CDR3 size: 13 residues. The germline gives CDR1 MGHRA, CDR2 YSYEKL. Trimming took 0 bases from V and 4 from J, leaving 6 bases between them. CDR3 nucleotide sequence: TGCGCCAGCAGCCAAGAGACCATCTATGGCTACACCTTC. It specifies CASSQETIYGYTF.

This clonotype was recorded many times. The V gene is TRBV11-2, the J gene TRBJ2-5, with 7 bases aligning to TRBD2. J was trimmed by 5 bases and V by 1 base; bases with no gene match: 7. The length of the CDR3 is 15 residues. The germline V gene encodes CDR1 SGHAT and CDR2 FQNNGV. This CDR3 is CASSLVGGFQETQYF. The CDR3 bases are TGTGCCAGCAGCTTAGTCGGGGGGTTCCAGGAGACCCAGTACTTC.

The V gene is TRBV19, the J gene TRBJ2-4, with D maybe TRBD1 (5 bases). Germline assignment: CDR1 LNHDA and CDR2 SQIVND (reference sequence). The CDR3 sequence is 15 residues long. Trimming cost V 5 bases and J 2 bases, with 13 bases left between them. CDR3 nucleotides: TGTGCCAGTAGTCCAGGGTCAGGGCCCAAAAACATTCAGTACTTC. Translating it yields CASSPGSGPKNIQYF.

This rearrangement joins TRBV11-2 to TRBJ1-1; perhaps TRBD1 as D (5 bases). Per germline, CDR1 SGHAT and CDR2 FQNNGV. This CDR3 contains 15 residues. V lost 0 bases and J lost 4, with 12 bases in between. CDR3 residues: CASSLDGRAATEAFF. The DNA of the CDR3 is TGTGCCAGCAGCTTAGATGGCAGGGCCGCCACTGAAGCTTTCTTT.

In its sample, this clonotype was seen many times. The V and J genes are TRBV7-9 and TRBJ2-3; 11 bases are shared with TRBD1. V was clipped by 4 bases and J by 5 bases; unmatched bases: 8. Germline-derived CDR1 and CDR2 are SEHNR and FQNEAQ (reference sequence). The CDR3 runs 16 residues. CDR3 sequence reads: CASSSRTGGYGDTQYF. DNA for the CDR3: TGTGCCAGCAGCTCAAGGACAGGGGGCTATGGAGATACGCAGTATTTT.

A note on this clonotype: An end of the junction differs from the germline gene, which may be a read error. The CDR3 protein is CSTREGGGETQYF. DNA of the CDR3: TGCAGTACTAGAGAAGGCGGGGGGGAGACCCAGTACTTC. The chain employs TRBV20-1 and TRBJ2-7, with 8 bases lining up with TRBD2. The J call may be in error: the DNA end matches TRBJ2-5 better. CDR1 is DFQATT and CDR2 is SNEGSKA in the germline V gene (reference sequence). The CDR3 length is 13 residues.

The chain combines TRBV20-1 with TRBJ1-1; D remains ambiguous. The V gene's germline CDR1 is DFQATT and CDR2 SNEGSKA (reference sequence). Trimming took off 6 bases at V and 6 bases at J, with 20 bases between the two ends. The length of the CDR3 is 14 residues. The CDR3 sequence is CSAQRLGRGAEAFF. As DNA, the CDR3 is TGCAGTGCCCAAAGGCTTGGCCGAGGCGCTGAAGCTTTCTTT.

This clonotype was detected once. The CDR3 DNA reads TGCGCCAGCAGCTCGGAATCTCGGCGTTCAGGGACGCAGTATTTT. Protein sequence: CASSSESRRSGTQYF. The chain carries TRBV5-1 and TRBJ2-3; weak D call: TRBD1 (5 bases). CDR1 is SGHRS and CDR2 is YFSETQ in the germline V gene. With 3 bases removed from V and 9 bases from J, the gap between germline ends came to 20 bases. CDR3 length equals 15 residues.

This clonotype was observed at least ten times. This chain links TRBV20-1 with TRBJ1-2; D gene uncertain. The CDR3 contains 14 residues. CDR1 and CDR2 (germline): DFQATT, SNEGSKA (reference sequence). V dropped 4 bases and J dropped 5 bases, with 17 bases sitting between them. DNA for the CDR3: TGCAGTGCTAAAAGACGACAAACGAGTTATGGCTACACCTTC. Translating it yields CSAKRRQTSYGYTF.

The CDR3 region is CATQAPQKGTDTQYF. The CDR3 region has the DNA TGTGCCACCCAGGCCCCCCAGAAGGGGACAGATACGCAGTATTTT. The chain joins TRBV10-3 to TRBJ2-3, with D possibly being TRBD1 (5 bases). V was trimmed by 10 bases and J by 3 bases, leaving 20 bases between them. Looked up from germline, CDR1 is ENHRY and CDR2 is SYGVKD. This CDR3 contains 15 residues.

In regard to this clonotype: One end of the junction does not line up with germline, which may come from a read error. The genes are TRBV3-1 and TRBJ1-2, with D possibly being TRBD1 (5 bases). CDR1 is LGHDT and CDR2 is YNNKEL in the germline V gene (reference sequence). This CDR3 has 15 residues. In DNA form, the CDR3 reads TGTGCCGGCAGTAATCTGGGGCGAAGAGACTATGGCTACACCTTC. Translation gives CAGSNLGRRDYGYTF. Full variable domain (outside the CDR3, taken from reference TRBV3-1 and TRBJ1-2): DTAVSQTPKYLVTQMGNDKSIKCEQNLGHDTMYWYKQDSKKFLKIMFSYNNKELIINETVPNRFSPKSPDKAHLNLHINSLELGDSAVYFCAGSNLGRRDYGYTFGSGTRLTVV.

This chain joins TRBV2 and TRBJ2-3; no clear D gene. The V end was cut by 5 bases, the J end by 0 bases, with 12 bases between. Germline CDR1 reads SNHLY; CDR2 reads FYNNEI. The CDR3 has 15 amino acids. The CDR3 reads CASSWTPPSTDTQYF. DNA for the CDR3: TGTGCCAGCAGTTGGACCCCTCCTAGCACAGATACGCAGTATTTT.

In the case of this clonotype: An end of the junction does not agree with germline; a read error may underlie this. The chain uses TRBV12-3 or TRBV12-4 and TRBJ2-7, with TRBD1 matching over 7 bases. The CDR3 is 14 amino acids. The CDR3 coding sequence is TGTGCCAGCAGTTTATACAGGGGATCCTGCGAGCAGTACTTC. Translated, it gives CASSLYRGSCEQYF.

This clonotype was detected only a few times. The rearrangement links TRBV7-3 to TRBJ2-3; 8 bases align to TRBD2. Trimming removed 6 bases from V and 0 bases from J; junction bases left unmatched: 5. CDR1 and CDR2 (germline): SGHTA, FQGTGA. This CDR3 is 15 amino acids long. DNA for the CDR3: TGTGCCAGCAGGAGAGCGGGGGTTAGCACAGATACGCAGTATTTT. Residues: CASRRAGVSTDTQYF. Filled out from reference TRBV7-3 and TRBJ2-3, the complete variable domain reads GAGVSQTPSNKVTEKGKYVELRCDPISGHTALYWYRQSLGQGPEFLIYFQGTGAADDSGLPNDRFFAVRPEGSVSTLKIQRTERGDSAVYLCASRRAGVSTDTQYFGPGTRLTVL.

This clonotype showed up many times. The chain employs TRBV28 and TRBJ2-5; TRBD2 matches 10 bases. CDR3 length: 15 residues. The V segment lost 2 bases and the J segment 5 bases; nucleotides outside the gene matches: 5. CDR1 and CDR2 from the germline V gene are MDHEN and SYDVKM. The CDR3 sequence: CASSLTAGGKETQYF. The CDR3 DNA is TGTGCCAGCAGTTTAACAGCGGGGGGGAAGGAGACCCAGTACTTC.

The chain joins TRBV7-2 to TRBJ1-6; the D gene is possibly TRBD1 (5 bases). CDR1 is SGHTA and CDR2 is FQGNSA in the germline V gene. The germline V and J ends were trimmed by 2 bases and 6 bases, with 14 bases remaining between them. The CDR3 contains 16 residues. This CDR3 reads CASSLTTGRANSPLHF. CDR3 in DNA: TGTGCCAGCAGCTTAACCACGGGCAGGGCTAATTCACCCCTCCACTTT.

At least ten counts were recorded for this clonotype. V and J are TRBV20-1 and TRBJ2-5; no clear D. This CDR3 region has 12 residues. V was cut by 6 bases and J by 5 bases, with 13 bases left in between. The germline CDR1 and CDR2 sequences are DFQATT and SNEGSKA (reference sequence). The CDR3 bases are TGCAGTGCGAAAAGACTCGGGGAGACCCAGTACTTC. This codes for CSAKRLGETQYF.

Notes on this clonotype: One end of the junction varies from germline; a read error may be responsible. This chain's CDR3 is CASSRGTTDTQYF. The DNA of the CDR3 is TGTGCCAGCAGCCGAGGGACTACAGATACGCAGTACTTT. The J gene is TRBJ2-3, the V gene TRBV11-3; TRBD2 matches 7 bases. Germline-derived CDR1 and CDR2 are SGHNT and YENEEA. The CDR3 totals 13 residues.